Only one count was recorded for the clone carrying this T cell receptor beta chain. Participants spanned ages about 18 to 90 years and resided in roughly 22 US areas. The data were taken from a study of blood T cell repertoires in COVID-19. In the source study's methods: Reference gene primer amplification yielded estimated nucleated cell counts. Sequencing was performed with immunoSEQ multiplex PCR; in TCRdb, only in-frame clones are kept and a portion is missing. V and J calls and clone size are given by that table; D and trimming were obtained from the DNA. Of 200,000 to 250,000 clones in the sample, around 81% were seen once. Germline V gene data show CDR1 as SGHTA and CDR2 as FQGNSA. The CDR3 runs to 13 residues. Trimming shortened V by 7 bases and J by 6 bases, and 15 bases separated the two germline ends.

The clonotype comes from a woman aged 50 to 60 with acute COVID-19. Sequencing input: PBMCs or T cells enriched from blood (not recorded which). The chain links TRBV7-2 to TRBJ1-1; D possibly corresponds to TRBD1 (5 bases). The CDR3 spells CASTPHWGAEAFF. CDR3 coding DNA: TGTGCCAGCACCCCCCATTGGGGGGCTGAAGCTTTCTTT.